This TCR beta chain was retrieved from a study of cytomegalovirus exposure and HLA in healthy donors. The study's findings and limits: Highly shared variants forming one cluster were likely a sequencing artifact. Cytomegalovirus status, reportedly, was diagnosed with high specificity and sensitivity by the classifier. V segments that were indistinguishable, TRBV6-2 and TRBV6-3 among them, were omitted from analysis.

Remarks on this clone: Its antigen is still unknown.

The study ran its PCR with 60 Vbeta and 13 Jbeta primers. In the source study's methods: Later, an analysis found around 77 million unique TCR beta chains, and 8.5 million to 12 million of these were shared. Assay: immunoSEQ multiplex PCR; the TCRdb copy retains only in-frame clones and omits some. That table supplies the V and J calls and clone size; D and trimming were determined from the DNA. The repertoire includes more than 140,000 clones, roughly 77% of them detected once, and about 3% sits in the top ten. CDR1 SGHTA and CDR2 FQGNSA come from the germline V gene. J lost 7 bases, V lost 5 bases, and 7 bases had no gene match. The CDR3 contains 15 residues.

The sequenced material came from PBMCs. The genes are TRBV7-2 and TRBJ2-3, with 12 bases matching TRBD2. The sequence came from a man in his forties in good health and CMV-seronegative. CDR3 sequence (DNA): TGTGCCAGCAGCCCGGGACTAGCGGGTCTTCATACGCAGTATTTT. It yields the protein CASSPGLAGLHTQYF.